The entry below gives a single TCR beta chain sequence along with its context. In the original analysis: Amplified reference gene primers provided the basis for estimating nucleated cell counts. Sequenced by immunoSEQ multiplex PCR; TCRdb stores in-frame clones only, minus some. V and J calls and clone size are given by that table; D and trimming were obtained from the DNA. Here the sample spans about 140,000 clones, 85% to 90% being singletons. The data derive from a study of blood T cell repertoires in COVID-19. Study-wide background: The origin of the acute and convalescent COVID-19 samples was the United States, Italy and Spain. Nucleic acid was either cDNA or gDNA, and it came from T cells, B-cell-depleted T cells, or PBMCs.

This sequence originates from a woman between 55 and 75 years old with acute or convalescent COVID-19. Input material: peripheral blood.

In nucleotides, the CDR3 is TGCGCCAGCAGCGCGGATAGTCGCAATCAGCCCCAGCATTTT. Translating gives CASSADSRNQPQHF. V usage is TRBV5-1 and J usage is TRBJ1-5; no firm D call. The germline V gene encodes CDR1 SGHRS and CDR2 YFSETQ. Trimming removed 4 bases at V and 2 bases at J, with 10 bases between. The CDR3 runs to 14 residues.